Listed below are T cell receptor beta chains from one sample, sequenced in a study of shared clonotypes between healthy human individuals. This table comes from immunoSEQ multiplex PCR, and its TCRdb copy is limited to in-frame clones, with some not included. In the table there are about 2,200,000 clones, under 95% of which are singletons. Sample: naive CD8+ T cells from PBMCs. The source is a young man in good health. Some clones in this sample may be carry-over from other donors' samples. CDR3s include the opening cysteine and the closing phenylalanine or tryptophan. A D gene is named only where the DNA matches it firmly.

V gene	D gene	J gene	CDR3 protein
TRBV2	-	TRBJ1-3	CASCPGITSGNTIYF
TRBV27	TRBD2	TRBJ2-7	CASSYAYSGTGFYEQYF
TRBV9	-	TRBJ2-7	CASSVGYSYEQYF
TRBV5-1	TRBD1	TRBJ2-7	CASSPSTGWDEQYF
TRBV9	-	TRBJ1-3	CASSARDAADTIYF
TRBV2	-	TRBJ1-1	CASRPRDWANTEAFF
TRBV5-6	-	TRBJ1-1	CASSPQGTEAFF
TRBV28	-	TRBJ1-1	CASSTSGGAFF
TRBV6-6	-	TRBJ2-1	CASSYGLNEQFF
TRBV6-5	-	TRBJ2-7	CASSYEGKGYEQYF
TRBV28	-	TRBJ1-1	CASSLYVSLNTEAFF
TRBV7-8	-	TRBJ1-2	CASSFDSGGYTF
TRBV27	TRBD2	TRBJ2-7	CASSLALAGGGYEQYF
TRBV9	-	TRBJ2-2	CASSISPRVVTGELFF
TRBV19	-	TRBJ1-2	CASSIVPLRNGYTF
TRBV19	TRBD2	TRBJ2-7	CASSIGGSEQYF
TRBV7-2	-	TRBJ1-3	CASSATPISGNTIYF